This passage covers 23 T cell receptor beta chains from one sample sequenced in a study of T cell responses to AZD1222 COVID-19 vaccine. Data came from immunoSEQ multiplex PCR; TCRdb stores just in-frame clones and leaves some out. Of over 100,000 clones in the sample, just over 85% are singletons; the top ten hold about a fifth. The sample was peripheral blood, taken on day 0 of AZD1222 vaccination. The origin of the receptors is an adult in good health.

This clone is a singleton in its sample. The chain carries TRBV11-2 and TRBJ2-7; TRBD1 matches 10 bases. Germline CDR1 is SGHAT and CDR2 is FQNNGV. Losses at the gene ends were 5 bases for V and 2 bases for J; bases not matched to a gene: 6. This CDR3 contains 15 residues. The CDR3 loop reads CASSPSGTGAYEQYF. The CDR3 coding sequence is TGTGCCAGCAGCCCCTCCGGGACAGGGGCCTACGAGCAGTACTTC.

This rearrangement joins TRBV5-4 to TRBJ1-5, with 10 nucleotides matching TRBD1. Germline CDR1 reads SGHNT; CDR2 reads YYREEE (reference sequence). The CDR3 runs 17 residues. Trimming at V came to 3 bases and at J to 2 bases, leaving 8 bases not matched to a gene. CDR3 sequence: CASSYRTGGDGNQPQHF. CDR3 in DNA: TGTGCCAGCAGCTATCGGACAGGGGGAGACGGCAATCAGCCCCAGCATTTT. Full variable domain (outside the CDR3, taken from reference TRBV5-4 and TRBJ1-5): ETGVTQSPTHLIKTRGQQVTLRCSSQSGHNTVSWYQQALGQGPQFIFQYYREEENGRGNFPPRFSGLQFPNYSSELNVNALELDDSALYLCASSYRTGGDGNQPQHFGDGTRLSIL.

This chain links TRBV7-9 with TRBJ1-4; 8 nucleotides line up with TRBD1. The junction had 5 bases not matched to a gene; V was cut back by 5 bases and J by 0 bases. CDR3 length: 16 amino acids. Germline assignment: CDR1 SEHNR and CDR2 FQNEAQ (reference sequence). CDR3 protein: CASSMGQATTNEKLFF. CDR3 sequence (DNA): TGTGCCAGCAGCATGGGACAGGCGACAACTAATGAAAAACTGTTTTTT.

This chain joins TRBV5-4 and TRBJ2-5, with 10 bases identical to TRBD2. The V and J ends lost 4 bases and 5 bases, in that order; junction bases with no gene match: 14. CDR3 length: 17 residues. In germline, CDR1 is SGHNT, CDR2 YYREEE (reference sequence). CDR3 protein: CASSRPLAGAPSETQYF. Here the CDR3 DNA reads TGTGCCAGCAGCCGCCCCCTAGCGGGGGCCCCAAGTGAGACCCAGTACTTC. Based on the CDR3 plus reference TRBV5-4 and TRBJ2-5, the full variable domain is ETGVTQSPTHLIKTRGQQVTLRCSSQSGHNTVSWYQQALGQGPQFIFQYYREEENGRGNFPPRFSGLQFPNYSSELNVNALELDDSALYLCASSRPLAGAPSETQYFGPGTRLLVL.

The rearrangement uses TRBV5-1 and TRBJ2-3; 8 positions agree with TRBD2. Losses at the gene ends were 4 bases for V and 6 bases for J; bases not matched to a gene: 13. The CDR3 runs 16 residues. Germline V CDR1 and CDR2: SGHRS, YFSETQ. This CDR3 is CASSLVPSGGGDTQYF. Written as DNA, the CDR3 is TGCGCCAGCAGCCTCGTGCCCAGCGGGGGAGGGGATACGCAGTATTTT.

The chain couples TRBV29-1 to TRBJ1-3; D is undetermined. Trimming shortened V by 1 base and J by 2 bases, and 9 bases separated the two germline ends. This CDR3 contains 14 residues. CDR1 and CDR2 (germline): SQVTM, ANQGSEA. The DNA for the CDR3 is TGCAGCGTTGAAGGGACGGCGCCTGGAAACACCATATATTTT. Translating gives CSVEGTAPGNTIYF.

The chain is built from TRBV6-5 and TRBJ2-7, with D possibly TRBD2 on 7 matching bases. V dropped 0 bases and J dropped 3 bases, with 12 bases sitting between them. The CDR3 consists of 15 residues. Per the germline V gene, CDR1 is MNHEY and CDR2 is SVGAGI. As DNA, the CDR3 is TGTGCCAGCAGTTACTCGGGGGGGGGCTACTACGAGCAGTACTTC. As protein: CASSYSGGGYYEQYF.

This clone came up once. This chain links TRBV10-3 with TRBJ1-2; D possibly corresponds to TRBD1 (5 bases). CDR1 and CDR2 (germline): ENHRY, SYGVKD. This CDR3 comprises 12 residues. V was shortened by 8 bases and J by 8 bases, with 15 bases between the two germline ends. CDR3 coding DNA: TGTGCCATCGGGTCGAGGGGCGGGGGCTACACCTTC. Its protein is CAIGSRGGGYTF.

CDR3 sequence reads: CASSFDGTSGNTIYF. The CDR3 DNA reads as TGTGCCAGCAGCTTCGACGGCACCTCTGGAAACACCATATATTTT. V is TRBV11-3 and J is TRBJ1-3; D not resolved. The CDR3 extends over 15 amino acids. Germline assignment: CDR1 SGHNT and CDR2 YENEEA. Trimming took off 3 bases at V and 0 bases at J, with 9 bases between the two ends.

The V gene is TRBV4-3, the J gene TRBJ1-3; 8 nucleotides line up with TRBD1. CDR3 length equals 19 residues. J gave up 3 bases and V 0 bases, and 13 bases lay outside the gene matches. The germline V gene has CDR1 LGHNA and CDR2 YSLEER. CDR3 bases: TGCGCCAGCAGCCAAGATCCCCCGGGGAGACAGGGGCATGGAAACACCATATATTTT. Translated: CASSQDPPGRQGHGNTIYF.

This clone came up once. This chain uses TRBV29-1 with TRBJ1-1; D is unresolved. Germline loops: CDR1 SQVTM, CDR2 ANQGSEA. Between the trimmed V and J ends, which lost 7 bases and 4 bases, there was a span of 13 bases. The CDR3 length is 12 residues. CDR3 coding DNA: TGCAGCGCCGACCAAATGCGCACTGAAGCTTTCTTT. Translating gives CSADQMRTEAFF.

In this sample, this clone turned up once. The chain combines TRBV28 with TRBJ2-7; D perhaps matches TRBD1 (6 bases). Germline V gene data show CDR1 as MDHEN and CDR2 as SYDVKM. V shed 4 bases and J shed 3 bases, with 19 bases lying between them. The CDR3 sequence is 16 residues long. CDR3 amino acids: CASSSPQGQPFYEQYF. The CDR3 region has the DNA TGTGCCAGCAGTTCGCCACAGGGTCAACCCTTCTACGAGCAGTACTTC.

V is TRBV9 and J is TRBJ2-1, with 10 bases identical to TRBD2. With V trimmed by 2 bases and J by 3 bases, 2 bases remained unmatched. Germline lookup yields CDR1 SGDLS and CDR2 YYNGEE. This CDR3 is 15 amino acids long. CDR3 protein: CASSVTSGVYNEQFF. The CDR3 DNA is TGTGCCAGCAGCGTCACTAGCGGGGTCTACAATGAGCAGTTCTTC.

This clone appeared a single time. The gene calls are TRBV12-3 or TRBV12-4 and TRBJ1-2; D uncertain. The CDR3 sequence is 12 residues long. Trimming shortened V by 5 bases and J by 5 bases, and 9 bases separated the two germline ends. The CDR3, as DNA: TGTGCCAGCAGTCCCGTCCTGTATGGCTACACCTTC. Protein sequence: CASSPVLYGYTF.

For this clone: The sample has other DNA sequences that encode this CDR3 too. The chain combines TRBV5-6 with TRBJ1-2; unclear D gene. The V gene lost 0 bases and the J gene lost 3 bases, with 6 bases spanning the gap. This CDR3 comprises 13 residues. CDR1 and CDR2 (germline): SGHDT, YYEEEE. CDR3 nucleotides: TGTGCCAGCAGCTTGGGCAGGTACTATGGCTACACCTTC. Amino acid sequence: CASSLGRYYGYTF. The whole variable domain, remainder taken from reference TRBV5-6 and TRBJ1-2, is DAGVTQSPTHLIKTRGQQVTLRCSPKSGHDTVSWYQQALGQGPQFIFQYYEEEERQRGNFPDRFSGHQFPNYSSELNVNALLLGDSALYLCASSLGRYYGYTFGSGTRLTVV.

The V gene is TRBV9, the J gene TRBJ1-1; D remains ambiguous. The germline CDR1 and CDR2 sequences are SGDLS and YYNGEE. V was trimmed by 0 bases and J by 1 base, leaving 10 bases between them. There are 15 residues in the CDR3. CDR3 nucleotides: TGTGCCAGCAGCGTAGGGGGAGGGCAGAACACTGAAGCTTTCTTT. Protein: CASSVGGGQNTEAFF.

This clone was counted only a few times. This CDR3 reads CSARGGEQYF. CDR3 nucleotide sequence: TGCAGTGCTAGAGGAGGCGAGCAGTACTTC. The chain recombines TRBV20-1 with TRBJ2-7; D remains unclear. Germline assignment: CDR1 DFQATT and CDR2 SNEGSKA (reference sequence). The CDR3 sequence is 10 residues long. V lost 1 base and J 6 bases, leaving 4 bases between the germline ends.

In DNA, the CDR3 is TGTGCCAGCAGTTACTCGGAGGGGCTGGATGGCTACACCTTC. Translated, it gives CASSYSEGLDGYTF. The V gene is TRBV6-5, the J gene TRBJ1-2, with TRBD1 as a possible D gene (5 bases). Per germline, CDR1 MNHEY and CDR2 SVGAGI. V lost 0 bases and J 6 bases, leaving 11 bases between the germline ends. The CDR3 spans 14 residues.

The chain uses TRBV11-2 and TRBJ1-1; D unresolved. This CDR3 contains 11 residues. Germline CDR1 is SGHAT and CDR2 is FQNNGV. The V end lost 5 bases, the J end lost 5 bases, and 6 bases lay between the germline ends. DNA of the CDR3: TGTGCCAGCAGCCCCGCTACTGAAGCTTTCTTT. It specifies CASSPATEAFF.

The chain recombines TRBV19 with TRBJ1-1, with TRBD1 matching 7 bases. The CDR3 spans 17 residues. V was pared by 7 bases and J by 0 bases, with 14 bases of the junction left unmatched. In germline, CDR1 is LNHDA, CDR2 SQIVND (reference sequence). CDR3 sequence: CASTTLGGRSMNTEAFF. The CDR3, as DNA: TGTGCCAGTACCACTCTAGGGGGCAGATCCATGAACACTGAAGCTTTCTTT.

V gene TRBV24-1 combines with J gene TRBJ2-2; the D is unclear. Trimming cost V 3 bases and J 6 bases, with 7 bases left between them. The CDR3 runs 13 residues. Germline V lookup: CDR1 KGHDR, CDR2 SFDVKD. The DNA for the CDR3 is TGTGCCACCAGTGATCCCTTCCCCGGGGAGCTGTTTTTT. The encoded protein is CATSDPFPGELFF.

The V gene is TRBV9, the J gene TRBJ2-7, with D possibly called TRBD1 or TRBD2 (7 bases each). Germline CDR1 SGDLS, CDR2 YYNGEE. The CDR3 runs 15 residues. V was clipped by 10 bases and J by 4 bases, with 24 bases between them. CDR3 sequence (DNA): TGTGCCCGCCGCGGCGGGGGAGGGGGCCCATACGAGCAGTACTTC. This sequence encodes CARRGGGGGPYEQYF.

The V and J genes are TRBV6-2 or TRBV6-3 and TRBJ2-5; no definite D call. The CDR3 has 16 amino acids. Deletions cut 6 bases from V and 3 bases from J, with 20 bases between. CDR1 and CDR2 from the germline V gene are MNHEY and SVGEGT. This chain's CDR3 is CASSARLLLREETQYF. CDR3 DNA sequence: TGTGCCAGCAGCGCCCGGCTCCTACTACGGGAAGAGACCCAGTACTTC.